This TCR beta chain was captured in a study of T cell responses to AZD1222 COVID-19 vaccine. As for the study in general: Pooling covered second doses at about 4 or about 12 weeks. Study results and caveats: Most donors were white British and more were female, and clonal diversity was possibly underestimated. Unmutated regions of variants are reportedly targeted by nearly half of spike-specific TCRs. Only five to seven AZD1222 recipients tested seropositive at baseline.

To note about this clone: What it binds is unknown.

Only in-frame clones appear in the TCRdb table, and some are missing; sequencing was by immunoSEQ multiplex PCR. The table shows 150,000 to 200,000 clones, with roughly 93% occurring only once. The sequence was collected from an adult in good health. The specimen was peripheral blood, collected on day 0 of AZD1222 vaccination.

Here the CDR3 reads CASSQEAASRNTEAFF. For the CDR3, the DNA is TGTGCCAGCAGCCAAGAAGCGGCAAGTAGGAACACTGAAGCTTTCTTT. The chain carries TRBV3-1 (or the pseudogene TRBV3-2) and TRBJ1-1; D ambiguous. CDR1 LGHDT and CDR2 YNNKEL come from the germline V gene (reference sequence). The CDR3 loop spans 16 amino acids. The V end was cut by 0 bases, the J end by 1 base, with 12 bases between.